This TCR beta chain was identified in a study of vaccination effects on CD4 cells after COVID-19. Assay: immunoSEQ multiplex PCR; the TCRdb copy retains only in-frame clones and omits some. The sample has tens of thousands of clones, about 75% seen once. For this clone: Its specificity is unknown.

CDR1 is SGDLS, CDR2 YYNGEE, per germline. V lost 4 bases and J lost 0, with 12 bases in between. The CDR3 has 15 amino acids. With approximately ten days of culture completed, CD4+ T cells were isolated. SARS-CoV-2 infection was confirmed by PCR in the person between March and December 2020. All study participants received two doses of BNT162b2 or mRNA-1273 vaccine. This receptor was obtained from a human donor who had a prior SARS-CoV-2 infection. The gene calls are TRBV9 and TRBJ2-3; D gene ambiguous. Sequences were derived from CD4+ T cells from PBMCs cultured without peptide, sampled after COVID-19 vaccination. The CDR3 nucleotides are TGTGCCAGCAGCCCTCGGACGGTTAGCACAGATACGCAGTATTTT. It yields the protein CASSPRTVSTDTQYF. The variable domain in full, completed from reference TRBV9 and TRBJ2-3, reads DSGVTQTPKHLITATGQRVTLRCSPRSGDLSVYWYQQSLDQGLQFLIQYYNGEERAKGNILERFSAQQFPDLHSELNLSSLELGDSALYFCASSPRTVSTDTQYFGPGTRLTVL.